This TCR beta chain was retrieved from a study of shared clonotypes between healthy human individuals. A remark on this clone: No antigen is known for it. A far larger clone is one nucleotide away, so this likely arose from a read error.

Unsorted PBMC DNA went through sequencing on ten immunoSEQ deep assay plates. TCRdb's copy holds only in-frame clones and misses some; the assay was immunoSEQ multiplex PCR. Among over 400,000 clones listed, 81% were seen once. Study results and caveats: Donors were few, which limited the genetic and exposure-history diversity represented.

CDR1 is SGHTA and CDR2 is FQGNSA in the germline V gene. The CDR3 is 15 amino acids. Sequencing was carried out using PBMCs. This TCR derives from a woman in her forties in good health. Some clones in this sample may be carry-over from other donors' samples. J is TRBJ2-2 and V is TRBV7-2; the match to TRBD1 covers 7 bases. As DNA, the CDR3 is TGTGCCAGCGGGGATCAGACAGGGAACACCAGGGAGCTGTTTTTT. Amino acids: CASGDQTGNTRELFF.